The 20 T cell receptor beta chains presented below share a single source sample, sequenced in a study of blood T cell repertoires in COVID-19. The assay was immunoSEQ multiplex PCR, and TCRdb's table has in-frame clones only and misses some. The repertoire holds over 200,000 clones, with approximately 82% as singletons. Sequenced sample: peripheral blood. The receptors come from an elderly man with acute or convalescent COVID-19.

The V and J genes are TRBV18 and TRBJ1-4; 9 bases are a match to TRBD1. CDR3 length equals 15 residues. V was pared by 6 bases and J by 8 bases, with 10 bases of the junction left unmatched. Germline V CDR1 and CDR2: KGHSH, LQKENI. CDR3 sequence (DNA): TGTGCCAGCTCGGTTCCGGGACAGGGAGGGGAAAAACTGTTTTTT. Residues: CASSVPGQGGEKLFF. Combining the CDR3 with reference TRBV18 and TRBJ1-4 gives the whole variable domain NAGVMQNPRHLVRRRGQEARLRCSPMKGHSHVYWYRQLPEEGLKFMVYLQKENIIDESGMPKERFSAEFPKEGPSILRIQQVVRGDSAAYFCASSVPGQGGEKLFFGSGTQLSVL.

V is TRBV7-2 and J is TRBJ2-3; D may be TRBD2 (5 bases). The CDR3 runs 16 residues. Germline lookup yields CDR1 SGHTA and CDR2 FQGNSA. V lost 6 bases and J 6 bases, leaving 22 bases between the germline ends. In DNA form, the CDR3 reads TGTGCCAGCAGTTCTGCCCCGGGGTACTATTCGGATACGCAGTATTTT. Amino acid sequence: CASSSAPGYYSDTQYF.

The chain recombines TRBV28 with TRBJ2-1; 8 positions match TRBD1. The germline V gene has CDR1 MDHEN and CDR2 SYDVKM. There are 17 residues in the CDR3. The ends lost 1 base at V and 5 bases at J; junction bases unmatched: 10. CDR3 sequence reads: CASSLSGGVGPNNEQFF. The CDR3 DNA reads TGTGCCAGCAGTTTATCAGGGGGCGTTGGGCCTAACAATGAGCAGTTCTTC.

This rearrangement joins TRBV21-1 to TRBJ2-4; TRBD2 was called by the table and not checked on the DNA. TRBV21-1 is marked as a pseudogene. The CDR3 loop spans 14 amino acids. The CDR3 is CASSKCRVLGIQYF. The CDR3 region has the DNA TGTGCCAGCAGCAAATGTAGAGTCCTCGGCATTCAGTACTTC.

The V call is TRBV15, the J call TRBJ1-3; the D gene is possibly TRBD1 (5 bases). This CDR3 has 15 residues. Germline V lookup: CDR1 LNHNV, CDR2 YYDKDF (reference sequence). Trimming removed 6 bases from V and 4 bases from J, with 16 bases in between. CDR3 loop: CATSDLEGRGNTIYF. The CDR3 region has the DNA TGTGCCACCAGTGATTTGGAGGGGCGAGGAAACACCATATATTTT.

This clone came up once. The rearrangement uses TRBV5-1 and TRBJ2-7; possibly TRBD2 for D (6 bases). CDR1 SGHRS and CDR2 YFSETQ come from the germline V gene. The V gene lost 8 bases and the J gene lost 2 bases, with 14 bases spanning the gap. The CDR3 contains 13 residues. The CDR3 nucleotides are TGCGCCAGTTTCAATAGCGGAGCCTACGAGCAGTACTTC. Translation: CASFNSGAYEQYF.

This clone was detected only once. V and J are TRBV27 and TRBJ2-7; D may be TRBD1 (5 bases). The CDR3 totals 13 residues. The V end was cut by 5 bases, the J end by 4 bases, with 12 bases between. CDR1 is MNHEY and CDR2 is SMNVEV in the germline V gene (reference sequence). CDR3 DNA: TGTGCCAGCAGTCTGGGGCCCGGGTACGAGCAGTACTTC. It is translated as CASSLGPGYEQYF.

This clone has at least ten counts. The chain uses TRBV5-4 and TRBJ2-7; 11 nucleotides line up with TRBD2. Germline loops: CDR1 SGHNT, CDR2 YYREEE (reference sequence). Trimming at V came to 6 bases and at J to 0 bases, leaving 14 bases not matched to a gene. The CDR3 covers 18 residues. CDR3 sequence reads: CASIPRELAGEVSYEQYF. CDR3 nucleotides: TGTGCCAGCATTCCTCGGGAACTAGCGGGAGAAGTCTCCTACGAGCAGTACTTC.

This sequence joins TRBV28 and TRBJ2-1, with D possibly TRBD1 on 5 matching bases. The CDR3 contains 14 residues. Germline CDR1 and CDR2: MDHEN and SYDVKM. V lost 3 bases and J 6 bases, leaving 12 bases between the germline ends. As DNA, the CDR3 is TGTGCCAGCAGTTTGTCTCCAGGGCTCAATGAGCAGTTCTTC. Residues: CASSLSPGLNEQFF.

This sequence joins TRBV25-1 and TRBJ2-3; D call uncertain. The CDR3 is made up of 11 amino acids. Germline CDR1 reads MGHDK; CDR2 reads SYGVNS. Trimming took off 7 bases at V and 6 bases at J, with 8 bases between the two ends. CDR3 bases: TGTGCCAGCAACCTTGCGGATACGCAGTATTTT. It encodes CASNLADTQYF.

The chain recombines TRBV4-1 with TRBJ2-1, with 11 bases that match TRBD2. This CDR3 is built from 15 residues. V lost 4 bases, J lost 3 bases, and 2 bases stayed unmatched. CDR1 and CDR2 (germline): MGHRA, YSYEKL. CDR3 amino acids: CASSLTSGSYNEQFF. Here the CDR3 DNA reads TGCGCCAGCAGCCTAACTAGCGGGAGCTACAATGAGCAGTTCTTC.

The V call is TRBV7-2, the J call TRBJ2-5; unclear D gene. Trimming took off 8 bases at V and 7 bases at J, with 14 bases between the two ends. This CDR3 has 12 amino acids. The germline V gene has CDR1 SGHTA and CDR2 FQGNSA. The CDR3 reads CASSLLPGTQYF. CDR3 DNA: TGTGCCAGCTCGCTCCTCCCCGGGACCCAGTACTTC.

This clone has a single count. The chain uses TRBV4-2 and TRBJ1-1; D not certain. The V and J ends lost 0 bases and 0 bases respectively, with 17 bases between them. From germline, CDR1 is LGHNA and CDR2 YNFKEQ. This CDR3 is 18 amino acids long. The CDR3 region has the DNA TGTGCCAGCAGCCAAGAGGTCGCACACAGTAAGATGAACACTGAAGCTTTCTTT. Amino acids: CASSQEVAHSKMNTEAFF.

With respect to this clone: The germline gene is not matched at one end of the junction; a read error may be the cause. The CDR3 DNA sequence: TGTGCCACCAGTTGGGAGGGGAGGGGTGGCTACACCTTC. It encodes CATSWEGRGGYTF. V gene TRBV10-3 combines with J gene TRBJ1-2; maybe TRBD1 (5 bases). The length of the CDR3 is 13 residues. Germline V lookup: CDR1 ENHRY, CDR2 SYGVKD.

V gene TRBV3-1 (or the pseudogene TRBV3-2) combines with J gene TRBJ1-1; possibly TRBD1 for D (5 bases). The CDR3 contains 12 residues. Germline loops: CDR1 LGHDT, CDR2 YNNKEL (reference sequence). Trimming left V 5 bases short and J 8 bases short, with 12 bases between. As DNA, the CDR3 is TGTGCCAGCAGCTTTCCAGGGAGGGAAGCTTTCTTT. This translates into CASSFPGREAFF.

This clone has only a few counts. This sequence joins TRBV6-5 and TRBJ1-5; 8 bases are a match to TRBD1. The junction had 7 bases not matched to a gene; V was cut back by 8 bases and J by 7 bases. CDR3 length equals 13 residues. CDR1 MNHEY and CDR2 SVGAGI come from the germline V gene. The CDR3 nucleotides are TGTGCCAGCCGACTGGACAGGGAACAGCCCCAGCATTTT. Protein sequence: CASRLDREQPQHF.

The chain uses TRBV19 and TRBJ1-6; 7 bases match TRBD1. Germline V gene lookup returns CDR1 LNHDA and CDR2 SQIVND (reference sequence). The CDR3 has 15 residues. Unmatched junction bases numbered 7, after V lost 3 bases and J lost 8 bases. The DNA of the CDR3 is TGTGCCAGTAGTATCTCGGGACAGACCTATTCACCCCTCCACTTT. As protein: CASSISGQTYSPLHF. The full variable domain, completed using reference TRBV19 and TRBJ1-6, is DGGITQSPKYLFRKEGQNVTLSCEQNLNHDAMYWYRQDPGQGLRLIYYSQIVNDFQKGDIAEGYSVSREKKESFPLTVTSAQKNPTAFYLCASSISGQTYSPLHFGNGTRLTVT.

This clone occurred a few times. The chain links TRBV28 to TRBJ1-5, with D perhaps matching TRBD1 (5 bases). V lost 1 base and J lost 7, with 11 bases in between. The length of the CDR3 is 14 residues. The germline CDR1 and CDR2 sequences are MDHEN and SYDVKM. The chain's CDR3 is CASSLFGGEQPQHF. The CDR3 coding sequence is TGTGCCAGCAGTTTATTTGGGGGGGAACAGCCCCAGCATTTT.

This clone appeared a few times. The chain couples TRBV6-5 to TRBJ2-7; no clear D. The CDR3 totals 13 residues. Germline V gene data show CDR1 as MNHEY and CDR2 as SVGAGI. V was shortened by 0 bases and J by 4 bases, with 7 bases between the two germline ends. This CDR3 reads CASSYSYSYEQYF. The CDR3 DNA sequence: TGTGCCAGCAGTTACTCTTATAGTTACGAGCAGTACTTC.

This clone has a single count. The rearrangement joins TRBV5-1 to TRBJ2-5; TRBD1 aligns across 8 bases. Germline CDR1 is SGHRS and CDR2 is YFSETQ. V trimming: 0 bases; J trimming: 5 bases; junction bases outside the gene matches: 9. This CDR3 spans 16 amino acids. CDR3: CASSLGSAGGSETQYF. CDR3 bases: TGCGCCAGCAGCTTGGGTTCCGCAGGGGGCTCTGAGACCCAGTACTTC.